This is a list of T cell receptor beta chains from one sample in a study of blood T cell repertoires in COVID-19. The table came from immunoSEQ multiplex PCR; TCRdb's copy has only in-frame clones and leaves some out. The table records roughly 350,000 clones, around nine tenths of them present only once. Sequencing used peripheral blood. These receptors came from a woman in her seventies with COVID-19, enrolled during active disease. Each CDR3 is given with its conserved first and last residue. Fields, in order: V gene, D gene, J gene, clone size, CDR3 protein, CDR3 DNA. D genes are given only for firm matches. Clone size, where shown, is once, few, many, or a class for clones that have expanded.

>TRBV10-2|.|TRBJ1-6|few
CASSERSSYNSPLHF
TGCGCCAGCAGTGAGAGGAGCTCCTATAATTCACCCCTCCACTTT
>TRBV10-3|.|TRBJ2-1|.
CAIRQGQSSYNEQFF
TGTGCCATCAGACAGGGCCAAAGCTCCTACAATGAGCAGTTCTTC
>TRBV12-5|.|TRBJ2-7|few
CASGLGQIGSYEQYF
TGTGCTAGTGGACTCGGACAGATTGGCTCCTACGAGCAGTACTTC
>TRBV2|TRBD1|TRBJ2-1|.
CASSVEGANEQFF
TGTGCCAGCAGTGTAGAGGGGGCCAATGAGCAGTTCTTC
>TRBV12-3/TRBV12-4|.|TRBJ1-2|once
CASSLQGHGYTF
TGTGCCAGCAGTTTACAGGGTCACGGCTACACCTTC
>TRBV7-9|.|TRBJ1-1|.
CASSSYSGGTEAFF
TGTGCCAGCAGCTCGTACAGTGGAGGCACTGAAGCTTTCTTT
>TRBV7-9|.|TRBJ2-3|.
CASSPSRWQQVTDTQYF
TGTGCCAGCAGCCCCTCCAGGTGGCAGCAAGTCACAGATACGCAGTATTTT
>TRBV10-3|.|TRBJ2-2|.
CAISESSGELFF
TGTGCCATCAGTGAGTCCTCGGGGGAGCTGTTTTTT
>TRBV6-5|TRBD1|TRBJ1-6|.
CASSWTGPQDNSPLHF
TGTGCCAGCAGTTGGACAGGGCCCCAGGATAATTCACCCCTCCACTTT
>TRBV10-2|.|TRBJ1-1|.
CASSESRANTEAFF
TGCGCCAGCAGTGAGTCGCGGGCGAACACTGAAGCTTTCTTT
>TRBV6-1|.|TRBJ1-5|.
CASSEGQGTSNQPQHF
TGTGCCAGCAGTGAAGGTCAGGGGACGAGCAATCAGCCCCAGCATTTT
>TRBV30|TRBD1|TRBJ1-4|.
CAWSVDRGSNEKLFF
TGTGCCTGGAGTGTAGACAGGGGGTCTAATGAAAAACTGTTTTTT
>TRBV7-2|.|TRBJ1-2|.
CASSPPGGGLGYTF
TGTGCCAGCAGCCCACCCGGGGGGGGCCTTGGCTACACCTTC
>TRBV28|.|TRBJ2-7|once
CASSFYHEQYF
TGTGCCAGCAGTTTCTACCACGAGCAGTACTTC
>TRBV2|.|TRBJ1-3|.
CASSGGQKAGNTIYF
TGTGCCAGCAGTGGAGGACAGAAAGCTGGAAACACCATATATTTT
>TRBV28|.|TRBJ1-5|once
CASSLFGQYSNQPQHF
TGTGCCAGCAGTTTATTTGGACAATATAGCAATCAGCCCCAGCATTTT
>TRBV6-6|.|TRBJ1-5|.
CASSVGEQPQHF
TGTGCCAGCTCAGTGGGAGAGCAGCCCCAGCATTTT
>TRBV6-5|.|TRBJ1-2|.
CASSYSDRQYGYTF
TGTGCCAGCAGTTACTCGGATCGACAGTATGGCTACACCTTC
>TRBV7-9|TRBD1|TRBJ1-2|.
CASSLETGYGYTF
TGTGCCAGCAGCTTAGAGACAGGGTACGGCTACACCTTC
>TRBV4-1|.|TRBJ1-1|.
CASSQELGGGTEAFF
TGCGCCAGCAGCCAAGAGCTAGGGGGGGGAACTGAAGCTTTCTTT
>TRBV9|.|TRBJ2-3|.
CASSSGDTQYF
TGTGCCAGCAGCTCGGGAGATACGCAGTATTTT
>TRBV27|.|TRBJ1-6|.
CASSLQNSPLHF
TGTGCCAGCAGTTTACAGAATTCACCCCTCCACTTT
>TRBV5-1|TRBD1|TRBJ1-1|few
CASSLLTGMNTEAFF
TGCGCCAGCAGCTTACTGACAGGGATGAACACTGAAGCTTTCTTT
>TRBV27|.|TRBJ2-2|once
CASGRSRELFF
TGTGCCAGTGGAAGGAGCCGGGAGCTGTTTTTT
>TRBV13|.|TRBJ1-4|.
CASSLRLNNEKLFF
TGTGCCAGCAGCCTACGACTGAATAATGAAAAACTGTTTTTT
>TRBV9|.|TRBJ1-4|.
CASSVGVSGEKLFF
TGTGCCAGCAGCGTAGGAGTATCGGGTGAAAAACTGTTTTTT